The 5 T cell receptor beta chains reported below all come from one sample, sequenced in a study of cytomegalovirus exposure and HLA in healthy donors. In the PCR, 60 Vbeta and 13 Jbeta primers were used. Only in-frame clones appear in the TCRdb table, and some are missing; sequencing was by immunoSEQ multiplex PCR. The sample lists over 200,000 clones; about 80% were seen once. The sequenced sample consisted of PBMCs. Every receptor here comes from a male donor in good health and CMV-seronegative.

This clone was seen only a few times. This chain links TRBV27 with TRBJ1-1; TRBD1 matches at 7 bases. This CDR3 region has 14 residues. Germline loops: CDR1 MNHEY, CDR2 SMNVEV (reference sequence). V lost 5 bases and J lost 4; bases outside the gene matches: 7. The CDR3 is CASSRQGGLTEAFF. The CDR3 bases are TGTGCCAGCAGTCGTCAAGGGGGCCTCACTGAAGCTTTCTTT.

The V call is TRBV7-2, the J call TRBJ1-4; the match to TRBD1 covers 9 bases. CDR1 and CDR2 (germline): SGHTA, FQGNSA. This CDR3 is 17 amino acids long. With 0 bases clipped from V and 3 bases from J, the junction kept 5 bases outside the gene matches. In nucleotides, the CDR3 is TGTGCCAGCAGCTTAGCCAACAGGGGGCAGGCTAATGAAAAACTGTTTTTT. The encoded protein is CASSLANRGQANEKLFF.

V usage is TRBV9 and J usage is TRBJ1-4, with TRBD1 matching 9 bases. V lost 0 bases, J lost 7 bases, and 13 bases stayed unmatched. The germline CDR1 and CDR2 sequences are SGDLS and YYNGEE. The length of the CDR3 is 18 residues. CDR3 nucleotide sequence: TGTGCCAGCAGCGTAGCTACAGGGGGCGCAGGGTCGCGTGAAAAACTGTTTTTT. Amino acid sequence: CASSVATGGAGSREKLFF.

The V call is TRBV5-6, the J call TRBJ2-5; 7 bases align to TRBD1. Unmatched junction bases numbered 10, after V lost 4 bases and J lost 4 bases. The CDR3 is 15 residues long. CDR1 is SGHDT, CDR2 YYEEEE, per germline. The DNA of the CDR3 is TGTGCCAGCAGCGCAGCTGACAGGGTGATAGAGACCCAGTACTTC. Its protein is CASSAADRVIETQYF.

The chain joins TRBV2 to TRBJ2-3; 10 positions agree with TRBD1. The CDR3 is 17 residues long. Per germline, CDR1 SNHLY and CDR2 FYNNEI. V trimming: 5 bases; J trimming: 2 bases; junction bases outside the gene matches: 10. The CDR3 DNA reads TGTGCCAGCAGTCCGGGACAGGGGCCCTTATTCACAGATACGCAGTATTTT. Translation: CASSPGQGPLFTDTQYF.